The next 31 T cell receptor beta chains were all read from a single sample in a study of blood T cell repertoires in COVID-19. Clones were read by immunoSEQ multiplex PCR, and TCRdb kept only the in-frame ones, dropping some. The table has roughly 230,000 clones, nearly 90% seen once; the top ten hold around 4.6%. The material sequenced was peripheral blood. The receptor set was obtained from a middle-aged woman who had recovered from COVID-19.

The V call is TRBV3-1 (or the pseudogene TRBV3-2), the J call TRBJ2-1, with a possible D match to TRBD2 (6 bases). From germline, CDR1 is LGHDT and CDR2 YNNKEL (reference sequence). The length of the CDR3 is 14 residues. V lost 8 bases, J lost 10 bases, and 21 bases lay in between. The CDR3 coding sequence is TGTGCCAGCCGGTCAACCACTCTAGCGAGGGAGCAGTTCTTC. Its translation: CASRSTTLAREQFF.

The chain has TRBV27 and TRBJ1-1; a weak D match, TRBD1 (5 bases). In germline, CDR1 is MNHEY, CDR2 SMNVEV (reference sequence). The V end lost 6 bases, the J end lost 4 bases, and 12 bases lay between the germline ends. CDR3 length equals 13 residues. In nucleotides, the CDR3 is TGTGCCAGCAGCCCCAGGGAAAGCACTGAAGCTTTCTTT. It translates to CASSPRESTEAFF.

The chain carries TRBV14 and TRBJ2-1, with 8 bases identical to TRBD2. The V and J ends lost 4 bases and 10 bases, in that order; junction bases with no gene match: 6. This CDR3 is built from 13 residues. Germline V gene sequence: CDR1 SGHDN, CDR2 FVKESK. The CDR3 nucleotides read TGTGCCAGCAGCCTAGGACTAGCTCGGGAGCAGTTCTTC. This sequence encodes CASSLGLAREQFF.

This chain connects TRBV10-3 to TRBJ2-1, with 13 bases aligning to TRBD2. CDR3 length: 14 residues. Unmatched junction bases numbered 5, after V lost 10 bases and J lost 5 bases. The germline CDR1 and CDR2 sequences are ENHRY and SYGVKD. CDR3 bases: TGTGCCACGGAACTAGCGGGAGGGAACAATGAGCAGTTCTTC. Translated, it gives CATELAGGNNEQFF.

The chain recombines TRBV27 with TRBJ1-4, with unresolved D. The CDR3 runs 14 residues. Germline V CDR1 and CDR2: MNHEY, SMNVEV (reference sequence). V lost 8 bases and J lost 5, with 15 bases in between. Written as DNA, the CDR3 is TGTGCCAGCGGACTTACTGGATTGAATGAAAAACTGTTTTTT. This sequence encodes CASGLTGLNEKLFF.

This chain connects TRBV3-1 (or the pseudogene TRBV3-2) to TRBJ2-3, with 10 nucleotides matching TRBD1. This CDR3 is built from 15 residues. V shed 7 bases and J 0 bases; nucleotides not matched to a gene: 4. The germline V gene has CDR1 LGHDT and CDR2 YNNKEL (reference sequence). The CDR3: CASTWTGGSTDTQYF. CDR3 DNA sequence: TGTGCCAGCACCTGGACAGGGGGAAGCACAGATACGCAGTATTTT.

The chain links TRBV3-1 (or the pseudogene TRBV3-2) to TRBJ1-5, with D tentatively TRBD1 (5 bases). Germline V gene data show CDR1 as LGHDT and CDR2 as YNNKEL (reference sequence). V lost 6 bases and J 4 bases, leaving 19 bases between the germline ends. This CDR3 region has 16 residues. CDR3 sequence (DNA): TGTGCCAGCAGTCGCCCCATGTTGACAGTAAATCAGCCCCAGCATTTT. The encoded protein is CASSRPMLTVNQPQHF.

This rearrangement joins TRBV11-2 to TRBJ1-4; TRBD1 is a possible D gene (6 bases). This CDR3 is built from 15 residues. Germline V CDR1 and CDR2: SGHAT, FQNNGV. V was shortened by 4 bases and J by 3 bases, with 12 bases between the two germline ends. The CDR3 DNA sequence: TGTGCCAGCAGCTCCCGACAGGCGTCTAATGAAAAACTGTTTTTT. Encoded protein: CASSSRQASNEKLFF.

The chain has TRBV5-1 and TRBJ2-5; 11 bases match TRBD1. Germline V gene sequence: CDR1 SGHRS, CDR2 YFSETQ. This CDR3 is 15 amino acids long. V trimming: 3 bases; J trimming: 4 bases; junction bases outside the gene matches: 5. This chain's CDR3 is CASSSGTGGGETQYF. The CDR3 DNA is TGCGCCAGCAGCTCCGGGACAGGGGGTGGAGAGACCCAGTACTTC.

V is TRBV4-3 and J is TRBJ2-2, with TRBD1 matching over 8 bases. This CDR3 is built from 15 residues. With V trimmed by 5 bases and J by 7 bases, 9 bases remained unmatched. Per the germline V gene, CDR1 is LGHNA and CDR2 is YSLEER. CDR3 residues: CASSAGGILGGELFF. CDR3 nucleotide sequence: TGCGCCAGCAGCGCAGGGGGCATTTTGGGCGGGGAGCTGTTTTTT.

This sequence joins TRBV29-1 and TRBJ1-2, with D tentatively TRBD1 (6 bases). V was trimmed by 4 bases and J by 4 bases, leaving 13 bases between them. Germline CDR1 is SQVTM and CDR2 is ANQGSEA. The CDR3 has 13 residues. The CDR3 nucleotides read TGCAGCGTTGTGTTGGGGGCTTCCTATGGCTACACCTTC. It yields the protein CSVVLGASYGYTF.

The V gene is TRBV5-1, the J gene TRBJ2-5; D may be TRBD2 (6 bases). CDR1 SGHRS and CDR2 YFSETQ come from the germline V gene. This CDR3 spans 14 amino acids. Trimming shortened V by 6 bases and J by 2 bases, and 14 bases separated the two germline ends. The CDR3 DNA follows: TGCGCCAGCACTCAAGTAGCGGCACAAGAGACCCAGTACTTC. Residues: CASTQVAAQETQYF.

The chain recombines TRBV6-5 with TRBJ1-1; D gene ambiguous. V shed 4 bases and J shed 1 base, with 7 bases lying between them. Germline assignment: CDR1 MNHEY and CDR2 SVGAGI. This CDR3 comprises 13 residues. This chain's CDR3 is CASSSQKNTEAFF. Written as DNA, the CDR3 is TGTGCCAGCAGTTCCCAGAAGAACACTGAAGCTTTCTTT.

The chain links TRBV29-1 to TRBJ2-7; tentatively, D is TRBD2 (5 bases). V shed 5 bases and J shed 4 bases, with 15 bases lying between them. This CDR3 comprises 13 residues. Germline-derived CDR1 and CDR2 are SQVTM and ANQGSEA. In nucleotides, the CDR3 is TGCAGCGTTATCCGGGATGAGTCATACGAGCAGTACTTC. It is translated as CSVIRDESYEQYF.

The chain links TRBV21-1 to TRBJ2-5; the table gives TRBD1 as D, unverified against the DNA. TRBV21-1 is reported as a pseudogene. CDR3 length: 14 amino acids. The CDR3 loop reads CASSGQWSQETQYF. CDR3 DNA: TGTGCCAGCAGCGGACAGTGGAGCCAAGAGACCCAGTACTTC.

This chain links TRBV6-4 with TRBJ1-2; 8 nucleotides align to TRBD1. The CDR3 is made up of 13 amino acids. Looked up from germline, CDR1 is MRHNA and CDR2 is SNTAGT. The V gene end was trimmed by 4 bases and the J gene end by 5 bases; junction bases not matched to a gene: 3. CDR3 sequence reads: CASSADRGYGYTF. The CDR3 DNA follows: TGTGCCAGCAGTGCCGACAGGGGTTATGGCTACACCTTC.

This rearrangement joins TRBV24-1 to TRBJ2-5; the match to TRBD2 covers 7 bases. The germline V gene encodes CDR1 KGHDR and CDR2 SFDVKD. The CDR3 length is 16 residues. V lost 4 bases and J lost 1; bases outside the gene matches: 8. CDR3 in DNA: TGTGCCACCAGTGAGTCGAGAGCTAGCGGCCAAGAGACCCAGTACTTC. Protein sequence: CATSESRASGQETQYF.

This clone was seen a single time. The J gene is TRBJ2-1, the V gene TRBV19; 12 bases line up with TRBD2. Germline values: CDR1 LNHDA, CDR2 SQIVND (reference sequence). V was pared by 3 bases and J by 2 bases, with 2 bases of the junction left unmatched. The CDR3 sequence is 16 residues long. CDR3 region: CASSILAGGPYNEQFF. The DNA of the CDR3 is TGTGCCAGTAGTATCCTAGCGGGAGGGCCCTACAATGAGCAGTTCTTC.

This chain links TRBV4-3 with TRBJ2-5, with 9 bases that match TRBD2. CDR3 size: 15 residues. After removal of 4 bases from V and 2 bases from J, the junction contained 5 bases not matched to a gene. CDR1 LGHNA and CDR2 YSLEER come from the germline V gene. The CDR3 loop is CASSLGLARQETQYF. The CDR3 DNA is TGCGCCAGCAGCCTCGGACTAGCGAGACAAGAGACCCAGTACTTC.

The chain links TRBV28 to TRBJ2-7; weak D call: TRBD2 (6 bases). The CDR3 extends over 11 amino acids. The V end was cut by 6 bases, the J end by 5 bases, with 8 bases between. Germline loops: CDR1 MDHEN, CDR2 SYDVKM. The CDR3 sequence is CASRGGHEQYF. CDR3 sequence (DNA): TGTGCCAGCAGAGGAGGGCACGAGCAGTACTTC.

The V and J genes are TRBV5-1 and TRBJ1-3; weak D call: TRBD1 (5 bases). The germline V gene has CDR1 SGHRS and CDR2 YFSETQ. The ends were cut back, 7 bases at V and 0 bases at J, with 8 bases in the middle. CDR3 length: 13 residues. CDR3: CASGAVSGNTIYF. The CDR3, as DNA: TGCGCCAGCGGGGCAGTCTCTGGAAACACCATATATTTT.

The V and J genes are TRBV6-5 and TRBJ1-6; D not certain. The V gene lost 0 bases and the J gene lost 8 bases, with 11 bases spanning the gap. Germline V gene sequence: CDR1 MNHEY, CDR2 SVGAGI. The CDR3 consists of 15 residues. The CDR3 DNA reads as TGTGCCAGCAGTTACTCGTCGGCCGGGGATTCACCCCTCCACTTT. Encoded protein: CASSYSSAGDSPLHF.

CDR3 sequence reads: CASSYTRLSGTDTQYF. The CDR3 nucleotides are TGTGCCAGCAGCTACACTCGACTCTCCGGCACAGATACGCAGTATTTT. V usage is TRBV7-2 and J usage is TRBJ2-3, with D unresolved. This CDR3 comprises 16 residues. With 4 bases removed from V and 1 base from J, the gap between germline ends came to 15 bases. Germline V CDR1 and CDR2: SGHTA, FQGNSA.

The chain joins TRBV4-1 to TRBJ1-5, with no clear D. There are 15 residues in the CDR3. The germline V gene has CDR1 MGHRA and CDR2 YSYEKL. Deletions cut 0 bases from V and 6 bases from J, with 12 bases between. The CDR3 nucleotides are TGCGCCAGCAGCCAAGATATGGCCCGCGGTCAGCCCCAGCATTTT. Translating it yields CASSQDMARGQPQHF.

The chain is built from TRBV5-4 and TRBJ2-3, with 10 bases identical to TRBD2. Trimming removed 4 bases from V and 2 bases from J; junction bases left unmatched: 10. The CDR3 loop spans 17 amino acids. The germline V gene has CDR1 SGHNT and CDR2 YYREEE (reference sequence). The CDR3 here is CASSVRISGGNTDTQYF. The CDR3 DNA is TGTGCCAGCAGCGTGAGAATTAGCGGGGGGAACACAGATACGCAGTATTTT.

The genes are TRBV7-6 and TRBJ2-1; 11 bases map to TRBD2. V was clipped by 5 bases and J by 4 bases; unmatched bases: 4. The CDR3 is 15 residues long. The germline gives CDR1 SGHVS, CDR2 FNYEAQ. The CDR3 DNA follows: TGTGCCAGCAGCCCGGGGACTAGCGGATACAATGAGCAGTTCTTC. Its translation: CASSPGTSGYNEQFF.

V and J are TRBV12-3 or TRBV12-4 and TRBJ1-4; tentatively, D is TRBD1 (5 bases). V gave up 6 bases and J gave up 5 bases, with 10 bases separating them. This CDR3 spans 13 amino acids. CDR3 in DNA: TGTGCCAGCAGAACGACAGTCAATGAAAAACTGTTTTTT. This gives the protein CASRTTVNEKLFF.

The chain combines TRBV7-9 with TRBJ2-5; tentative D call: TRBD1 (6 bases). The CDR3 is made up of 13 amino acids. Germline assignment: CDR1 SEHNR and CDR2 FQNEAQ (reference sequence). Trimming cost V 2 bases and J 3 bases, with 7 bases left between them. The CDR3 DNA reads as TGTGCCAGCAGCTTAAACAGGGAAGAGACCCAGTACTTC. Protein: CASSLNREETQYF.

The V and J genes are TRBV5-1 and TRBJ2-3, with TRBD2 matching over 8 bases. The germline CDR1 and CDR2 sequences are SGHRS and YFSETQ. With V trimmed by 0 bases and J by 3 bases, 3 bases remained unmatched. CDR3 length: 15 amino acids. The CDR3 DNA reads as TGCGCCAGCAGCTTGGAAAGCGGGGGAACAGATACGCAGTATTTT. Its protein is CASSLESGGTDTQYF. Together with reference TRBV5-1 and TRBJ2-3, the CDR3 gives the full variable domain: KAGVTQTPRYLIKTRGQQVTLSCSPISGHRSVSWYQQTPGQGLQFLFEYFSETQRNKGNFPGRFSGRQFSNSRSEMNVSTLELGDSALYLCASSLESGGTDTQYFGPGTRLTVL.

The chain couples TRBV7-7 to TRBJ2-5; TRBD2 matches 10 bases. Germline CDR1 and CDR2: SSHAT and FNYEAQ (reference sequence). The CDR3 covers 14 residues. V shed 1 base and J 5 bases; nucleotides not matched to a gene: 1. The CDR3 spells CASSLGLAGETQYF. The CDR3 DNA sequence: TGTGCCAGCAGCTTAGGACTAGCGGGTGAGACCCAGTACTTC.

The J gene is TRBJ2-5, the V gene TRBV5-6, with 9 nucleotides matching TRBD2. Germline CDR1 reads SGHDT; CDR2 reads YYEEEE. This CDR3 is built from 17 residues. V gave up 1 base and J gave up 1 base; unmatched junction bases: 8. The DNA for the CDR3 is TGTGCCAGCAGCTTGTTGGTAGCGGGAGCCCTCCAAGAGACCCAGTACTTC. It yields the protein CASSLLVAGALQETQYF.